This TCR beta chain was documented in a study of cytomegalovirus exposure and HLA in healthy donors. Overall study findings and caveats: TCR beta sequences reportedly predicted the HLA-A and HLA-B alleles of most subjects accurately.

A multiplex PCR was run with 60 Vbeta primers and 13 Jbeta primers. Generated by immunoSEQ multiplex PCR, the TCRdb table keeps only in-frame clones and is missing some. The profile shows about 160,000 clones, roughly 82% of them singletons. As for this clone: Its specificity is unknown.

The V gene lost 0 bases and the J gene lost 2 bases, with 10 bases spanning the gap. Germline V CDR1 and CDR2: KGHSH, LQKENI. This CDR3 has 15 amino acids. Sequencing used PBMCs. This rearrangement joins TRBV18 to TRBJ1-2, with D hard to call. This clonotype was sampled from a girl aged 10 to 17 in good health and CMV-seropositive. The CDR3 sequence: CASSPPQATNYGYTF. The CDR3 DNA is TGTGCCAGCTCACCACCCCAGGCGACAAACTATGGCTACACCTTC.